Below are 17 T cell receptor beta chains sequenced from a single sample in a study. TCRdb analysed the RT-PCR reads with MiXCR anew, one entry per CDR3 protein. The sample consists of about 680,000 distinct CDR3 sequences, approximately 14% of them appearing once. The sequencing sample was made of memory CD4+ T cells from blood. Source of these receptors: a female donor in good health, serving as a healthy control.

This clonotype was counted a few times. This chain connects TRBV7-6 to TRBJ2-7, with D possibly matching TRBD1 (5 bases). Per the germline V gene, CDR1 is SGHVS and CDR2 is FNYEAQ. The CDR3 consists of 17 residues. Trimming removed 3 bases from V and 6 bases from J, with 24 bases in between. CDR3 region: CASSFAPLRQGSSEQYF. The DNA for the CDR3 is TGTGCCAGCAGCTTCGCTCCTCTCCGGCAGGGTTCGAGCGAGCAGTACTTC.

This chain joins TRBV9 and TRBJ2-3; no clear D. CDR3 length: 12 residues. Germline V CDR1 and CDR2: SGDLS, YYNGEE. Trimming cost V 0 bases and J 4 bases, with 3 bases left between them. This CDR3 reads CASSVDPDTQYF. CDR3 sequence (DNA): TGTGCCAGCAGCGTAGACCCAGATACGCAGTATTTT.

This clonotype was observed a few times. V gene TRBV7-2 combines with J gene TRBJ2-5; a possible D gene is TRBD1 (5 bases). This CDR3 spans 15 amino acids. Germline V CDR1 and CDR2: SGHTA, FQGNSA. V was shortened by 5 bases and J by 0 bases, with 13 bases between the two germline ends. The CDR3 protein is CASSRSQEYQETQYF. CDR3 nucleotide sequence: TGTGCCAGCAGCCGTTCACAGGAATACCAAGAGACCCAGTACTTC. Based on the CDR3 plus reference TRBV7-2 and TRBJ2-5, the full variable domain is GAGVSQSPSNKVTEKGKDVELRCDPISGHTALYWYRQSLGQGLEFLIYFQGNSAPDKSGLPSDRFSAERTGGSVSTLTIQRTQQEDSAVYLCASSRSQEYQETQYFGPGTRLLVL.

Ten or more counts support this clonotype. The chain carries TRBV4-3 and TRBJ1-6; D call uncertain. CDR3 size: 17 residues. Trimming pared 3 bases from V and 7 bases from J, leaving 19 bases between. Per germline, CDR1 LGHNA and CDR2 YSLEER. CDR3: CASSQDRSAELNSPLHF. The CDR3, as DNA: TGCGCCAGCAGCCAGGATCGTAGCGCCGAATTAAATTCACCCCTCCACTTT.

This clonotype came up many times. This chain joins TRBV10-3 and TRBJ1-2; no clear D gene. The CDR3 loop spans 13 amino acids. Trimming left V 3 bases short and J 4 bases short, with 9 bases between. Germline CDR1 reads ENHRY; CDR2 reads SYGVKD. The CDR3 loop reads CAISERVPYGYTF. CDR3 DNA sequence: TGTGCCATCAGTGAACGGGTACCCTATGGCTACACCTTC.

Here the CDR3 reads CASSADPDLRGSYNEQFF. For the CDR3, the DNA is TGTGCCAGCAGCGCAGACCCCGATTTGAGGGGGTCCTACAATGAGCAGTTCTTC. J is TRBJ2-1 and V is TRBV9, with a possible D match to TRBD1 (6 bases). Per germline, CDR1 SGDLS and CDR2 YYNGEE. The CDR3 consists of 18 residues. V was pared by 3 bases and J by 1 base, with 20 bases between.

This clonotype was seen more than once but under ten times. V gene TRBV7-2 combines with J gene TRBJ2-3, with 8 bases identical to TRBD2. This CDR3 has 17 residues. Germline V gene sequence: CDR1 SGHTA, CDR2 FQGNSA. V dropped 4 bases and J dropped 3; count of bases not matched to a gene: 12. In DNA form, the CDR3 reads TGTGCCAGCAGCTATGAATGGGCGGGAGGAGGGACAGATACGCAGTATTTT. It encodes CASSYEWAGGGTDTQYF. Using reference TRBV7-2 and TRBJ2-3 for the parts outside the CDR3, the full variable domain is GAGVSQSPSNKVTEKGKDVELRCDPISGHTALYWYRQSLGQGLEFLIYFQGNSAPDKSGLPSDRFSAERTGGSVSTLTIQRTQQEDSAVYLCASSYEWAGGGTDTQYFGPGTRLTVL.

The rearrangement joins TRBV12-3 or TRBV12-4 to TRBJ1-2; 9 bases match TRBD1. This CDR3 is 14 amino acids long. After removal of 3 bases from V and 9 bases from J, the junction contained 8 bases not matched to a gene. The CDR3 DNA is TGTGCCAGCAGTTTTAGGGGACAGGGAGGACGCTACACCTTC. Protein: CASSFRGQGGRYTF.

This clonotype was observed a handful of times. V is TRBV20-1 and J is TRBJ2-7; D not certain. V lost 3 bases to trimming and J lost 3 bases, with 21 bases between them. Germline V CDR1 and CDR2: DFQATT, SNEGSKA (reference sequence). CDR3 length: 16 amino acids. CDR3 amino acids: CSASPQKTIRSYEQYF. CDR3 sequence (DNA): TGCAGTGCTAGCCCACAAAAAACCATCCGAAGCTACGAGCAGTACTTC.

A few counts support this clonotype. The V call is TRBV7-3, the J call TRBJ2-7; a weak D match, TRBD2 (6 bases). Germline values: CDR1 SGHTA, CDR2 FQGTGA. This CDR3 comprises 15 residues. V shed 5 bases and J shed 0 bases, with 14 bases lying between them. CDR3 bases: TGTGCCAGCAGCCCAAGGGGAGGCGTCTCCTACGAGCAGTACTTC. Translated, it gives CASSPRGGVSYEQYF.

This clonotype was seen more than once but under ten times. The V call is TRBV6-6, the J call TRBJ2-2, with D possibly called TRBD1 or TRBD2 (5 bases each). Looked up from germline, CDR1 is MNHNY and CDR2 is SVGAGI (reference sequence). The CDR3 consists of 16 residues. Trimming removed 5 bases from V and 3 bases from J, with 16 bases in between. CDR3 sequence (DNA): TGTGCCAGCAGTCTCCACCGAGGGGATGACACCGGGGAGCTGTTTTTT. Its translation: CASSLHRGDDTGELFF.

This clonotype has ten or more counts. The chain couples TRBV10-3 to TRBJ2-3; no firm D call. Per the germline V gene, CDR1 is ENHRY and CDR2 is SYGVKD. The CDR3 consists of 14 residues. The germline V and J ends were trimmed by 2 bases and 7 bases, with 13 bases remaining between them. The CDR3 region is CAISEARSPNTQYF. For the CDR3, the DNA is TGTGCCATCAGTGAGGCAAGGAGCCCAAATACGCAGTATTTT.

This sequence joins TRBV11-2 and TRBJ1-6; 10 bases line up with TRBD1. Germline V gene data show CDR1 as SGHAT and CDR2 as FQNNGV. CDR3 length: 19 amino acids. V dropped 5 bases and J dropped 0; count of bases not matched to a gene: 10. In nucleotides, the CDR3 is TGTGCCAGCAGCCCCTACCCCCGGACAGGGGGCTCCTATAATTCACCCCTCCACTTT. Translation: CASSPYPRTGGSYNSPLHF.

This clonotype was counted between two and nine times. The rearrangement joins TRBV29-1 to TRBJ2-3, with D tentatively TRBD2 (6 bases). V lost 5 bases to trimming and J lost 4 bases, with 10 bases between them. Per the germline V gene, CDR1 is SQVTM and CDR2 is ANQGSEA. The CDR3 sequence is 12 residues long. DNA for the CDR3: TGCAGCGTTCGACTAGACGCAGATACGCAGTATTTT. Encoded protein: CSVRLDADTQYF.

Ten or more counts support this clonotype. The rearrangement links TRBV6-4 to TRBJ1-2; perhaps TRBD1 as D (5 bases). Germline V gene data show CDR1 as MRHNA and CDR2 as SNTAGT. Deletions cut 0 bases from V and 4 bases from J, with 9 bases between. The CDR3 spans 14 residues. The CDR3: CASSDSNGAYGYTF. CDR3 coding DNA: TGTGCCAGCAGTGACTCGAACGGGGCCTATGGCTACACCTTC.

This sequence joins TRBV18 and TRBJ1-1, with D tentatively TRBD1 (6 bases). The V end was cut by 4 bases, the J end by 4 bases, with 13 bases between. This CDR3 has 14 residues. In germline, CDR1 is KGHSH, CDR2 LQKENI. As DNA, the CDR3 is TGTGCCAGCTCACGTCAGGGGTCGAGCACTGAAGCTTTCTTT. Protein: CASSRQGSSTEAFF.

The V gene is TRBV30, the J gene TRBJ1-6; perhaps TRBD1 as D (5 bases). Per germline, CDR1 GTSNPN and CDR2 SVGIG (reference sequence). V lost 0 bases and J lost 10, with 13 bases in between. The CDR3 has 14 amino acids. The CDR3 DNA sequence: TGTGCCTGGAGTGTACTCGGGGGGGGATCACCCCTCCACTTT. As protein: CAWSVLGGGSPLHF. The whole variable domain, filled in from reference TRBV30 and TRBJ1-6, reads SQTIHQWPATLVQPVGSPLSLECTVEGTSNPNLYWYRQAAGRGLQLLFYSVGIGQISSEVPQNLSASRPQDRQFILSSKKLLLSDSGFYLCAWSVLGGGSPLHFGNGTRLTVT.